The 28 T cell receptor beta chains below all came from one sample that was sequenced in a study of naive and memory T cell subsets. Both TRBC1 and TRBC2 were covered by a beta constant-region primer of two equimolar oligonucleotides. TCRdb called the UMI-ligation and nested PCR reads again in MiXCR, with one record for every CDR3 protein. Here the sample spans approximately 85,000 distinct CDR3 sequences, 7% being singletons. Sequencing was performed on central memory CD4+ T cells from blood. These receptors all stem from a human donor in good health.

This clonotype was seen ten or more times. CDR3 sequence (DNA): TGTGCCAGCAGCCAAGCCCGGGTAGGCGAGCAGTACTTC. Its protein is CASSQARVGEQYF. The chain is built from TRBV14 and TRBJ2-7; D is undetermined. There are 13 residues in the CDR3. Deletions cut 1 base from V and 6 bases from J, with 10 bases between. CDR1 SGHDN and CDR2 FVKESK come from the germline V gene.

This clonotype showed up many times. This chain links TRBV6-2 or TRBV6-3 with TRBJ2-1, with D hard to call. The CDR3 is made up of 12 amino acids. Trimming stripped 2 bases from V and 9 bases from J, with 8 bases between. Germline loops: CDR1 MNHEY, CDR2 SVGEGT. CDR3 protein: CASSYGSTEQFF. The DNA of the CDR3 is TGTGCCAGCAGTTACGGTAGCACTGAGCAGTTCTTC.

This chain links TRBV10-3 with TRBJ2-3, with 10 bases lining up with TRBD1. The CDR3 is 14 residues long. V shed 7 bases, J shed 5 bases, and the junction held 6 bases outside the gene matches. The V gene's germline CDR1 is ENHRY and CDR2 SYGVKD. CDR3 protein: CAINPGTGVDTQYF. For the CDR3, the DNA is TGTGCCATCAACCCCGGGACAGGGGTAGATACGCAGTATTTT.

This clonotype has ten or more counts. The rearrangement uses TRBV20-1 and TRBJ2-7; 12 bases agree with TRBD2. Germline lookup yields CDR1 DFQATT and CDR2 SNEGSKA (reference sequence). The J segment lost 0 bases and the V segment lost 3 bases, leaving 9 bases of the junction unmatched. This CDR3 spans 17 amino acids. The CDR3 sequence: CSARSLTSGRISYEQYF. Written as DNA, the CDR3 is TGCAGTGCTAGGTCCCTAACTAGCGGGAGGATCTCCTACGAGCAGTACTTC.

The table lists this clonotype with many counts. This sequence joins TRBV7-3 and TRBJ1-1; 7 bases are a match to TRBD1. Trimming cost V 5 bases and J 1 base; bases outside gene matches: 4. Germline values: CDR1 SGHTA, CDR2 FQGTGA. CDR3 length: 14 amino acids. This chain's CDR3 is CASSVGDRNTEAFF. In DNA form, the CDR3 reads TGTGCCAGCAGCGTAGGGGACAGGAACACTGAAGCTTTCTTT.

The table lists this clonotype with a few counts. The chain combines TRBV13 with TRBJ2-7, with TRBD2 matching over 7 bases. V lost 5 bases and J lost 7; bases outside the gene matches: 14. The V gene's germline CDR1 is PRHDT and CDR2 FYEKMQ (reference sequence). The CDR3 covers 15 residues. CDR3 sequence reads: CASSGGRVVSEEQYF. In DNA form, the CDR3 reads TGTGCCAGCAGCGGGGGGAGGGTCGTTTCGGAGGAGCAGTACTTC.

This clonotype has more than one count but fewer than ten. This rearrangement joins TRBV28 to TRBJ2-1; D might be TRBD1 or TRBD2, each matching 6 bases. CDR1 and CDR2 from the germline V gene are MDHEN and SYDVKM. The CDR3 has 13 amino acids. Trimming shortened V by 8 bases and J by 8 bases, and 16 bases separated the two germline ends. CDR3 amino acids: CASGGGPGDEQFF. CDR3 bases: TGTGCCAGCGGTGGGGGGCCTGGGGATGAGCAGTTCTTC.

V and J are TRBV5-4 and TRBJ2-7, with 9 bases lining up with TRBD1. V lost 3 bases, J lost 3 bases, and 7 bases stayed unmatched. The germline gives CDR1 SGHNT, CDR2 YYREEE (reference sequence). There are 15 residues in the CDR3. CDR3 residues: CASSSPMTGGYEQYF. The CDR3 nucleotides are TGTGCCAGCAGCTCGCCGATGACAGGGGGCTACGAGCAGTACTTC.

On this clonotype itself: A much larger clone is a single base away; this may be a read error. The V and J genes are TRBV20-1 and TRBJ1-1; no definite D call. This CDR3 is 14 amino acids long. V lost 0 bases and J lost 6, with 14 bases in between. Germline CDR1 and CDR2: DFQATT and SNEGSKA (reference sequence). The CDR3 protein is CSARDPRYVAEAFF. CDR3 nucleotide sequence: TGCAGTGCTAGAGATCCACGGTACGTGGCTGAAGCTTTCTTT.

This clonotype was detected a few times. An end of the junction differs from the germline gene, which may be a read error. V gene TRBV7-7 combines with J gene TRBJ2-5, with TRBD2 matching over 11 bases. The CDR3 covers 14 residues. Germline CDR1 reads SSHAT; CDR2 reads FNYEAQ (reference sequence). CDR3 coding DNA: TGTGCTAGCAGCGTCACTAGCGGGAGTAAGACCCAGTACTTC. It yields the protein CASSVTSGSKTQYF.

This clonotype was seen repeatedly, ten times or more. The rearrangement joins TRBV6-4 to TRBJ2-6, with D perhaps matching TRBD1 (6 bases). V was clipped by 5 bases and J by 0 bases, with 8 bases between them. The CDR3 contains 15 residues. Germline V CDR1 and CDR2: MRHNA, SNTAGT. The CDR3 sequence is CASSIQGSGANVLTF. CDR3 bases: TGTGCCAGCAGTATACAGGGCTCTGGGGCCAACGTCCTGACTTTC.

This clonotype was recorded many times. The chain carries TRBV13 and TRBJ2-1, with TRBD2 matching over 8 bases. The germline gives CDR1 PRHDT, CDR2 FYEKMQ (reference sequence). The J segment lost 1 base and the V segment lost 5 bases, leaving 7 bases of the junction unmatched. This CDR3 region has 16 residues. The CDR3 nucleotides read TGTGCCAGCAGCGTTACCGGGACTAGATCCTACAATGAGCAGTTCTTC. Its protein product is CASSVTGTRSYNEQFF.

Ten or more counts support this clonotype. The rearrangement uses TRBV19 and TRBJ2-1; 9 bases line up with TRBD2. The germline CDR1 and CDR2 sequences are LNHDA and SQIVND (reference sequence). This CDR3 is 15 amino acids long. Germline trimming cut 6 bases from V and 1 base from J; bases unmatched to any gene: 4. The CDR3, as DNA: TGTGCCAGTAGACTTAGCGGGAGTTCCTACAATGAGCAGTTCTTC. Encoded protein: CASRLSGSSYNEQFF. The full variable domain, completed using reference TRBV19 and TRBJ2-1, is DGGITQSPKYLFRKEGQNVTLSCEQNLNHDAMYWYRQDPGQGLRLIYYSQIVNDFQKGDIAEGYSVSREKKESFPLTVTSAQKNPTAFYLCASRLSGSSYNEQFFGPGTRLTVL.

The V and J genes are TRBV24-1 and TRBJ1-3; D unclear. Looked up from germline, CDR1 is KGHDR and CDR2 is SFDVKD. The V end lost 4 bases, the J end lost 4 bases, and 7 bases lay between the germline ends. The CDR3 runs 13 residues. The DNA of the CDR3 is TGTGCCACCAGTGACTTCACCGGAAACACCATATATTTT. This sequence encodes CATSDFTGNTIYF.

This clonotype was picked up a small number of times. The genes are TRBV14 and TRBJ1-1, with TRBD1 matching 9 bases. CDR3 length: 12 amino acids. Looked up from germline, CDR1 is SGHDN and CDR2 is FVKESK. Trimming cost V 5 bases and J 11 bases; bases outside gene matches: 6. The CDR3 nucleotides read TGTGCCAGCAGCTACAGGGGGCATGAGGCTTTCTTT. This sequence encodes CASSYRGHEAFF.

This clonotype was observed many times. The CDR3 is CASSFYQGNTEAFF. CDR3 nucleotide sequence: TGTGCCAGCAGCTTCTATCAGGGGAACACTGAAGCTTTCTTT. The chain employs TRBV7-2 and TRBJ1-1, with D possibly matching TRBD1 (5 bases). V was clipped by 3 bases and J by 1 base, with 9 bases between them. Germline V gene sequence: CDR1 SGHTA, CDR2 FQGNSA. The CDR3 has 14 residues.

This clonotype was counted at least ten times. V and J are TRBV7-3 and TRBJ1-2; maybe TRBD1 (5 bases). The CDR3 is 14 amino acids. With 3 bases removed from V and 0 bases from J, the gap between germline ends came to 8 bases. Germline CDR1 reads SGHTA; CDR2 reads FQGTGA. The CDR3 loop reads CASSLGPTNYGYTF. CDR3 in DNA: TGTGCCAGCAGCTTGGGACCTACTAACTATGGCTACACCTTC. Looking up the rest from reference TRBV7-3 and TRBJ1-2 gives the full variable domain: GAGVSQTPSNKVTEKGKYVELRCDPISGHTALYWYRQSLGQGPEFLIYFQGTGAADDSGLPNDRFFAVRPEGSVSTLKIQRTERGDSAVYLCASSLGPTNYGYTFGSGTRLTVV.

Many counts were recorded for this clonotype. The genes are TRBV14 and TRBJ2-1; 11 nucleotides align to TRBD2. This CDR3 contains 17 residues. V lost 4 bases, J lost 8 bases, and 13 bases stayed unmatched. The germline CDR1 and CDR2 sequences are SGHDN and FVKESK. The CDR3 here is CASSRSPLAGGGDEQFF. The CDR3 bases are TGTGCCAGCAGCCGGAGTCCTCTAGCGGGAGGCGGCGATGAGCAGTTCTTC.

This chain uses TRBV24-1 with TRBJ1-2, with D uncertain. The CDR3 length is 11 residues. Per the germline V gene, CDR1 is KGHDR and CDR2 is SFDVKD. V lost 6 bases and J 7 bases, leaving 8 bases between the germline ends. CDR3 bases: TGTGCCACCAGTACATCTGCTGGCTACACCTTC. Translation gives CATSTSAGYTF.

This clonotype was seen repeatedly, ten times or more. The V and J genes are TRBV18 and TRBJ1-1, with 7 bases that match TRBD1. The J segment lost 1 base and the V segment lost 4 bases, leaving 3 bases of the junction unmatched. The germline V gene encodes CDR1 KGHSH and CDR2 LQKENI. The CDR3 has 14 residues. The DNA of the CDR3 is TGTGCCAGCTCACAGGGGGCAGGGAACACTGAAGCTTTCTTT. It translates to CASSQGAGNTEAFF.

The rearrangement uses TRBV19 and TRBJ2-1; D possibly uses TRBD1 or TRBD2 (5 bases each). V lost 10 bases, J lost 15 bases, and 28 bases lay in between. The CDR3 contains 14 residues. Germline V gives CDR1 LNHDA, CDR2 SQIVND (reference sequence). The CDR3 is CATTNPGDRARWFF. The CDR3 region has the DNA TGTGCCACCACCAATCCCGGGGACCGGGCGAGGTGGTTCTTC. Variable domain in full (rest from reference TRBV19 and TRBJ2-1): DGGITQSPKYLFRKEGQNVTLSCEQNLNHDAMYWYRQDPGQGLRLIYYSQIVNDFQKGDIAEGYSVSREKKESFPLTVTSAQKNPTAFYLCATTNPGDRARWFFGPGTRLTVL.

At least ten counts were recorded for this clonotype. The chain carries TRBV5-4 and TRBJ2-7; weak D call: TRBD2 (6 bases). This CDR3 has 14 amino acids. Trimming cost V 2 bases and J 7 bases, with 16 bases left between them. The germline V gene has CDR1 SGHNT and CDR2 YYREEE (reference sequence). This CDR3 is CASSLGQGGREQYF. In nucleotides, the CDR3 is TGTGCCAGCAGCTTAGGGCAGGGAGGTCGGGAGCAGTACTTC.

This clonotype was counted only a few times. This chain connects TRBV12-3 or TRBV12-4 to TRBJ1-6, with D perhaps TRBD1 (5 bases). The V end was cut by 5 bases, the J end by 14 bases, with 13 bases between. This CDR3 contains 12 residues. This CDR3 is CASSLGGGALHF. The CDR3 DNA sequence: TGTGCCAGCAGTCTCGGGGGGGGTGCCCTCCACTTT.

This clonotype was seen ten or more times. The J gene is TRBJ2-7, the V gene TRBV11-3, with 13 bases that match TRBD2. V lost 0 bases to trimming and J lost 4 bases; unmatched junction nucleotides: 15. Germline V CDR1 and CDR2: SGHNT, YENEEA. The CDR3 has 20 residues. Written as DNA, the CDR3 is TGTGCCAGCAGCTTAGAGATGGGGACTAGCGGGACAGAAAATACGTACGAGCAGTACTTC. Amino acid sequence: CASSLEMGTSGTENTYEQYF.

At least ten counts were recorded for this clonotype. The rearrangement uses TRBV7-9 and TRBJ1-2; 7 nucleotides match TRBD1. This CDR3 is 16 amino acids long. The trim removed 4 bases at V and 6 bases at J, leaving 14 bases unmatched. Germline assignment: CDR1 SEHNR and CDR2 FQNEAQ (reference sequence). The CDR3 nucleotides read TGTGCCAGCAGCTCAGCAAAGACAGGGTGGGTGGATGGCTACACCTTC. This codes for CASSSAKTGWVDGYTF.

This clonotype was detected a few times. The CDR3 bases are TGTGCCAGCAGCACCGGGACGGTCGCCTACGAGCAGTACTTC. This sequence encodes CASSTGTVAYEQYF. V is TRBV7-2 and J is TRBJ2-7; D is tentatively TRBD1 or TRBD2 (5 bases each). This CDR3 is built from 14 residues. From germline, CDR1 is SGHTA and CDR2 FQGNSA. The V gene lost 5 bases and the J gene lost 2 bases, with 13 bases spanning the gap.

This clonotype was observed a few times. This chain connects TRBV5-1 to TRBJ2-3, with 14 positions matching TRBD2. The CDR3 is 17 residues long. The ends lost 4 bases at V and 1 base at J; junction bases unmatched: 5. Germline CDR1 reads SGHRS; CDR2 reads YFSETQ. The DNA of the CDR3 is TGCGCCAGCAGCCAGACTAGCGGGGGGGGTGGCACAGATACGCAGTATTTT. Its translation: CASSQTSGGGGTDTQYF.

This clonotype was counted at least ten times. J is TRBJ2-1 and V is TRBV12-3 or TRBV12-4; 7 bases agree with TRBD2. The CDR3 runs 15 residues. V was pared by 1 base and J by 3 bases, with 3 bases of the junction left unmatched. CDR3 loop: CASSLDGLGYNEQFF. The CDR3 region has the DNA TGTGCCAGCAGTTTAGACGGACTAGGCTACAATGAGCAGTTCTTC.